Here is one TCR beta chain with its context. The antigen remains undetermined. Germline CDR1 is SGHTA and CDR2 is FQGNSA. V lost 3 bases, J lost 9 bases, and 15 bases lay in between. This CDR3 has 14 amino acids. The data are from a study of OX40 agonist ivuxolimab in advanced cancers. Whole-study context: A male proportion of about 86% was recorded, with mean age approximately 57 years and range about 23 to 80. Three patients responded partially, comprising one with hepatocellular carcinoma and two with cutaneous melanoma. Study-level results: CD8+ T cells averaged more expanded clones than CD4+.

Produced via immunoSEQ multiplex PCR; TCRdb's table is partial and in-frame only. Here the sample spans tens of thousands of clones, roughly 80% being singletons. A history of autoimmune disease or systemic immunosuppression excluded patients. This specimen consisted of CD4+ or CD8+ T cells sorted from blood, obtained in a trial of the OX40 agonist ivuxolimab. V gene TRBV7-2 combines with J gene TRBJ2-1; D might be TRBD2 (7 bases). The source is an adult with an advanced solid tumor such as melanoma, head and neck, liver or kidney cancer. The CDR3 sequence: CASSFQGTTAEQFF. Here the CDR3 DNA reads TGTGCCAGCAGCTTTCAGGGGACTACTGCTGAGCAGTTCTTC.